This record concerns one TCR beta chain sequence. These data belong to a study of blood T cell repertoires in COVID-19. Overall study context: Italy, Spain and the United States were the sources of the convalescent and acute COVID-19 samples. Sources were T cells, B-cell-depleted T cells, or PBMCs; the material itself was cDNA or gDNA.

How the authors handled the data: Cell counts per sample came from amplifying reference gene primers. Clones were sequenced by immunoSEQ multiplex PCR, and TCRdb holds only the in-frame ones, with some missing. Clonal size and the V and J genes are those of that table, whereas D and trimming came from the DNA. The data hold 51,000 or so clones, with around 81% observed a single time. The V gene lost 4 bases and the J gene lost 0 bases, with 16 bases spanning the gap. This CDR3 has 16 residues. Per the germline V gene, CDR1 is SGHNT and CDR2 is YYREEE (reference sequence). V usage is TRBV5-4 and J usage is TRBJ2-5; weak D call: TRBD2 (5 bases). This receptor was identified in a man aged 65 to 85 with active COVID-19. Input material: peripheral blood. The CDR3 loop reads CASSANDYYNQETQYF. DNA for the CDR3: TGTGCCAGCAGCGCAAACGACTACTATAACCAAGAGACCCAGTACTTC.